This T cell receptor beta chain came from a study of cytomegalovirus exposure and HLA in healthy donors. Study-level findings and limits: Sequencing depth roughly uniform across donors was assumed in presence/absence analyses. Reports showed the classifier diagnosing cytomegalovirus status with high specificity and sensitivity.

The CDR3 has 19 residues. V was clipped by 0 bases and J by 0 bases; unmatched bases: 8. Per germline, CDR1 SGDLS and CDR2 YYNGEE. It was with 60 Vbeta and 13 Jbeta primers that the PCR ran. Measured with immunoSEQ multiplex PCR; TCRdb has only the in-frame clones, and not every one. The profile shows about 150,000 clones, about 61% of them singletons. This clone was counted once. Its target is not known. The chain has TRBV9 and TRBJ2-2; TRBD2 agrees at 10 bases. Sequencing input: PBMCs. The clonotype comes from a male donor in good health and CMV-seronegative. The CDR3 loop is CASSVVPISGGPNTGELFF. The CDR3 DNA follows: TGTGCCAGCAGCGTAGTCCCCATTAGCGGGGGGCCGAACACCGGGGAGCTGTTTTTT.